This T cell receptor (beta chain) was identified in a study of blood T cell repertoires in COVID-19. V lost 2 bases to trimming and J lost 6 bases, with 12 bases between them. Looked up from germline, CDR1 is SGHRS and CDR2 is YFSETQ. The CDR3 loop spans 14 amino acids. Here immunoSEQ multiplex PCR was the method, and the copy in TCRdb shows in-frame clones only, minus some. The sample has around 290,000 clones, under 90% seen once; the top ten hold 1.7%. The chain has TRBV5-1 and TRBJ1-5; TRBD1 is a possible D gene (5 bases). The sequence was collected from a woman aged 40 to 50 who had recovered from COVID-19. Sequences were obtained from PBMCs or T cells enriched from blood (not recorded which). The CDR3 spells CASSFGAEGQPQHF. The DNA of the CDR3 is TGCGCCAGCAGCTTTGGGGCTGAAGGTCAGCCCCAGCATTTT.